This TCR beta chain comes out of a study of read filtering for tumor transcriptome and immune sequencing. This clonotype has at least ten counts. This CDR3 spans 12 amino acids. Looked up from germline, CDR1 is KGHSH and CDR2 is LQKENI. Trimming removed 3 bases from V and 4 bases from J, with 6 bases in between. From 300 to 400 ng of RNA, a library with molecular barcoded alpha/delta and beta/gamma adaptors was made. One entry per CDR3 protein results from TCRdb running MiXCR on the reads. The sample carries roughly 130,000 distinct CDR3 sequences, 10% to 15% recorded once. The specimen was a population of CD138-negative cells sorted from bone marrow. This clonotype originated in a donor aged 40 or over with multiple myeloma. The chain employs TRBV18 and TRBJ2-5, with D perhaps TRBD2 (5 bases). The CDR3: CASSPEGETQYF. The CDR3 nucleotides read TGTGCCAGCTCACCCGAGGGAGAGACCCAGTACTTC.